This TCR beta chain was recorded in a study of OX40 agonist ivuxolimab in advanced cancers. Overall study: Patients took ivuxolimab, an agonistic anti-OX40 (CD134) antibody. Broader study findings: The work left the antigen specificity of expanded peripheral T cells undetermined.

Concerning this clone: Antigen specificity is unknown.

This CDR3 has 13 amino acids. Trimming took 1 base from V and 1 from J, leaving 7 bases between them. The V gene's germline CDR1 is GTSNPN and CDR2 SVGIG (reference sequence). Repertoires were generated with immunoSEQ multiplex PCR, while TCRdb's copy carries only in-frame clones and drops some. Among about 64,000 clones listed, approximately 88% were seen once. The V and J genes are TRBV30 and TRBJ1-1; no firm D call. Sequenced here: CD4+ or CD8+ T cells sorted from blood, sampled in a trial of the OX40 agonist ivuxolimab. This receptor was obtained from an adult with an advanced solid tumor such as melanoma, head and neck, liver or kidney cancer. CDR3 residues: CAWSGAANTEAFF. Here the CDR3 DNA reads TGTGCCTGGAGTGGGGCTGCGAACACTGAAGCTTTCTTT.